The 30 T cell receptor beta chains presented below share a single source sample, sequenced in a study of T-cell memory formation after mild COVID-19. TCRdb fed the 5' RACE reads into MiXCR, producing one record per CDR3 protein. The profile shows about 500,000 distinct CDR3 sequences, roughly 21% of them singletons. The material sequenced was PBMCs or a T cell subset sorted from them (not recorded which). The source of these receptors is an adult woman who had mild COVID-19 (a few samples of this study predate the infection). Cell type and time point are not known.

CDR3 bases: TGTGCCACCAGCACTTACGGGGGGAGCTCCTACAATGAGCAGTTCTTC. It yields the protein CATSTYGGSSYNEQFF. This chain links TRBV15 with TRBJ2-1; 7 bases are a match to TRBD2. This CDR3 is built from 16 residues. Germline trimming cut 4 bases from V and 0 bases from J; bases unmatched to any gene: 6. Germline CDR1 is LNHNV and CDR2 is YYDKDF (reference sequence).

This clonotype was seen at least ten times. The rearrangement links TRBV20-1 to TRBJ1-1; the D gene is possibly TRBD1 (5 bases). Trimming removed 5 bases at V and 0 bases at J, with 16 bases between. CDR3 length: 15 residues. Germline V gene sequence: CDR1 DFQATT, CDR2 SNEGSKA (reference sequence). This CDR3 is CSALGQTWMNTEAFF. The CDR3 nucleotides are TGCAGTGCTCTGGGGCAGACGTGGATGAACACTGAAGCTTTCTTT.

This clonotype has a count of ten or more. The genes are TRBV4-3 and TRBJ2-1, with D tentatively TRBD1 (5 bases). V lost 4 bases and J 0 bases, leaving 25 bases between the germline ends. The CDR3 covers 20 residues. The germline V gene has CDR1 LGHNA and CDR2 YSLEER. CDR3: CASSLLATGATASSYNEQFF. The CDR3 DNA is TGCGCCAGCAGCCTATTAGCTACAGGCGCCACAGCTAGCTCCTACAATGAGCAGTTCTTC.

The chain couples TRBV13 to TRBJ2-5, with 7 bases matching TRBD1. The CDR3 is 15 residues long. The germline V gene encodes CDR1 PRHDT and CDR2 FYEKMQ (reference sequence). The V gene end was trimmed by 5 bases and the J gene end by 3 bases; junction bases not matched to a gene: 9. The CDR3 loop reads CASSTQGDREETQYF. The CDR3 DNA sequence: TGTGCCAGCAGCACGCAGGGGGACAGAGAAGAGACCCAGTACTTC.

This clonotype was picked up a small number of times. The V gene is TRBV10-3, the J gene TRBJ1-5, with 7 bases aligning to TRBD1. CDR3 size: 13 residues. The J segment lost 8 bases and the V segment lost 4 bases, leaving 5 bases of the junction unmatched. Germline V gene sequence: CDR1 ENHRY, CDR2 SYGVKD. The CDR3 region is CAISGEGAEPQHF. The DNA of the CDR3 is TGTGCCATCAGTGGGGAGGGGGCTGAGCCCCAGCATTTT.

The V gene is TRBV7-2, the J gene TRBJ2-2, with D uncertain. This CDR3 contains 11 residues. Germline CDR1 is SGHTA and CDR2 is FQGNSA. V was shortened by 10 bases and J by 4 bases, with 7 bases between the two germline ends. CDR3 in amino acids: CATRPTGELFF. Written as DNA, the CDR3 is TGTGCCACCCGACCCACCGGGGAGCTGTTTTTT.

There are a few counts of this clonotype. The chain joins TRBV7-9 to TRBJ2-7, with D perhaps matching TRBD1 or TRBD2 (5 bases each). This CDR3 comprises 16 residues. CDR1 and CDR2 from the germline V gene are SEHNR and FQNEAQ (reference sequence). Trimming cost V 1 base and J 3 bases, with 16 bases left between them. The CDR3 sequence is CASSLGSGAQSYEQYF. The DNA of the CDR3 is TGTGCCAGCAGCTTAGGGTCCGGGGCACAGAGCTACGAGCAGTACTTC.

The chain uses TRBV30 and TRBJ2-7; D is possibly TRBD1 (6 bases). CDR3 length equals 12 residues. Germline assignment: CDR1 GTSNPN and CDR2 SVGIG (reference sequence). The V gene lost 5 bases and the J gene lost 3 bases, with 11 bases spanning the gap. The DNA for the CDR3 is TGTGCCTGGCGAGGGGGTAGCTACGAGCAGTACTTC. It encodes CAWRGGSYEQYF.

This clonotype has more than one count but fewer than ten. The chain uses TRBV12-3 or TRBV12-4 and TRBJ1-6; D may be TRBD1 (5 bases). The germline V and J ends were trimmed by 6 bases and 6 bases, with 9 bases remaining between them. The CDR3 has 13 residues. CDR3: CASSQGGNSPLHF. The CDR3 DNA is TGTGCCAGCAGCCAGGGAGGTAATTCACCCCTCCACTTT.

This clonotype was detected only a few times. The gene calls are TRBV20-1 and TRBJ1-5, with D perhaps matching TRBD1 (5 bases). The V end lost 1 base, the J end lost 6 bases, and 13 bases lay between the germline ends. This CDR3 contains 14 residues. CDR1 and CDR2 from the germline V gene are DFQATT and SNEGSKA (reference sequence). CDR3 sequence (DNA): TGCAGTGCTAGAGGACCGCAGGGTTCTCAGCCCCAGCATTTT. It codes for CSARGPQGSQPQHF.

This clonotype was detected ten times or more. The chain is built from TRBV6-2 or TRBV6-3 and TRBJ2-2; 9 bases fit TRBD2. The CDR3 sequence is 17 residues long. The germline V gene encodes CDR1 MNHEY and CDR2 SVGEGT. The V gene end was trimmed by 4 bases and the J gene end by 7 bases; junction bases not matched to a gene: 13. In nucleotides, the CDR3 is TGTGCCAGCAGTTCCGCCCGCAGCGGGAGGAATTTCGGGGAGCTGTTTTTT. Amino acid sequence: CASSSARSGRNFGELFF.

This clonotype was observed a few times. The CDR3 region is CAERSSYNEQFF. The CDR3 DNA reads TGTGCTGAAAGGAGCTCCTACAATGAGCAGTTCTTC. The gene calls are TRBV30 and TRBJ2-1; D remains unclear. CDR3 size: 12 residues. CDR1 and CDR2 (germline): GTSNPN, SVGIG (reference sequence).

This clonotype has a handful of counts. The CDR3 reads CAISLTGGTGELFF. The CDR3 DNA reads as TGTGCCATCAGTTTGACAGGGGGCACCGGGGAGCTGTTTTTT. V and J are TRBV10-3 and TRBJ2-2, with 9 nucleotides matching TRBD1. CDR1 is ENHRY, CDR2 SYGVKD, per germline. This CDR3 has 14 amino acids. J lost 4 bases, V lost 5 bases, and 2 bases had no gene match.

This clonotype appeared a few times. The CDR3 DNA reads TGTGCCAGCAGTTATAGTTCTTGGACAGAGAACACCGGGGAGCTGTTTTTT. Its translation is CASSYSSWTENTGELFF. The chain joins TRBV6-5 to TRBJ2-2, with D perhaps TRBD1 (6 bases). In germline, CDR1 is MNHEY, CDR2 SVGAGI. CDR3 size: 17 residues. Trimming cost V 3 bases and J 1 base, with 15 bases left between them.

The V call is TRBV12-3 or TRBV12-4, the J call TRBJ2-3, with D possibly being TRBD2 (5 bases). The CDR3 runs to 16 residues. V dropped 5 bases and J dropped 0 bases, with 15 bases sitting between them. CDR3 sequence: CASSPRRRLSTDTQYF. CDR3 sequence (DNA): TGTGCCAGCAGTCCTCGGAGGCGGCTTAGCACAGATACGCAGTATTTT.

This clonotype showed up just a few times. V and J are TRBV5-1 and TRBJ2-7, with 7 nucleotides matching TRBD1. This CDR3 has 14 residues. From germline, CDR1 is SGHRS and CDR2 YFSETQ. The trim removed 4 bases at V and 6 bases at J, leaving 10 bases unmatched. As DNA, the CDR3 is TGCGCCAGCAGCGTATCCGGGACAGTGGGCGAGCAGTACTTC. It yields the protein CASSVSGTVGEQYF.

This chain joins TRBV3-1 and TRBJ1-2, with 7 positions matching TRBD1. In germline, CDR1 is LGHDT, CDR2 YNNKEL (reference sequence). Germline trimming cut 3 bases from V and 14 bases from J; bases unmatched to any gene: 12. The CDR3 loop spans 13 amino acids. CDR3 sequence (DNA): TGTGCCAGCAGCCAGGAGTGGCGAGGGGGCTGTACCTTC. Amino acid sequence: CASSQEWRGGCTF.

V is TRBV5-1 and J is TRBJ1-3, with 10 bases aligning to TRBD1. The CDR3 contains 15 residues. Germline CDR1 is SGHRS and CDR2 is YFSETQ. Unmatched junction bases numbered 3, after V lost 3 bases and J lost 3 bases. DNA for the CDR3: TGCGCCAGCAGCTCGGACAGGGGGTATGGAAACACCATATATTTT. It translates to CASSSDRGYGNTIYF.

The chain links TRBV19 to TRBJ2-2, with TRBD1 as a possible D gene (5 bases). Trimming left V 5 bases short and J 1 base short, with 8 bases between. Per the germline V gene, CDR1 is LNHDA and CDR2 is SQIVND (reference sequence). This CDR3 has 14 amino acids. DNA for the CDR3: TGTGCCAGTAGTTTCACAGGGAACACCGGGGAGCTGTTTTTT. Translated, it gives CASSFTGNTGELFF.

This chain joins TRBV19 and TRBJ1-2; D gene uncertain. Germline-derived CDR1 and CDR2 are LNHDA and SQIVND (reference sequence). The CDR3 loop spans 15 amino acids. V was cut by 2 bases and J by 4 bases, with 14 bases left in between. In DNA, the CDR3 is TGTGCCAGTAGTATAAATCCCGGGCCCCGCTATGGCTACACCTTC. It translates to CASSINPGPRYGYTF.

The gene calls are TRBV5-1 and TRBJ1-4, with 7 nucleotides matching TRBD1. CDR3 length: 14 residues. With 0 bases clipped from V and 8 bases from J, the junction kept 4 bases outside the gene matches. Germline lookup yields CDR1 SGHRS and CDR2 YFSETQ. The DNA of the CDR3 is TGCGCCAGCAGCTTGGAGGGGGCAGAGGAAAAACTGTTTTTT. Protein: CASSLEGAEEKLFF. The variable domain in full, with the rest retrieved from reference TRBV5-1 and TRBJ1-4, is KAGVTQTPRYLIKTRGQQVTLSCSPISGHRSVSWYQQTPGQGLQFLFEYFSETQRNKGNFPGRFSGRQFSNSRSEMNVSTLELGDSALYLCASSLEGAEEKLFFGSGTQLSVL.

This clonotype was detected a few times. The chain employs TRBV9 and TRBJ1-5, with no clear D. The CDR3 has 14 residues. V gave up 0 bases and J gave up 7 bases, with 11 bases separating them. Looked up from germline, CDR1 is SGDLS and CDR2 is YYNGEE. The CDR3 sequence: CASSVGGSGQPQHF. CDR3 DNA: TGTGCCAGCAGCGTAGGAGGGTCAGGACAGCCCCAGCATTTT. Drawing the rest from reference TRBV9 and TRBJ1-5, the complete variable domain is DSGVTQTPKHLITATGQRVTLRCSPRSGDLSVYWYQQSLDQGLQFLIQYYNGEERAKGNILERFSAQQFPDLHSELNLSSLELGDSALYFCASSVGGSGQPQHFGDGTRLSIL.

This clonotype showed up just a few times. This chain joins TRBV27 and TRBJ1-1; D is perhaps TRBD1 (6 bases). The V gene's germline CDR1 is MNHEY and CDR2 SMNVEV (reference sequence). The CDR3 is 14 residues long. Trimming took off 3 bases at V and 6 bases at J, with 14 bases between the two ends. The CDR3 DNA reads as TGTGCCAGCAGTTTGACAGGCGGGGACCCTGAAGCTTTCTTT. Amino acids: CASSLTGGDPEAFF.

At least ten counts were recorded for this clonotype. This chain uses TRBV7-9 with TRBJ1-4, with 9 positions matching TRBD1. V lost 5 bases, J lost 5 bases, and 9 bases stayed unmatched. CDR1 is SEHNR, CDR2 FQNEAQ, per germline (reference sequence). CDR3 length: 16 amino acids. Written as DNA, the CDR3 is TGTGCCAGCAGCCTCGGGACAGGGATGAGAAATGAAAAACTGTTTTTT. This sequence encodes CASSLGTGMRNEKLFF.

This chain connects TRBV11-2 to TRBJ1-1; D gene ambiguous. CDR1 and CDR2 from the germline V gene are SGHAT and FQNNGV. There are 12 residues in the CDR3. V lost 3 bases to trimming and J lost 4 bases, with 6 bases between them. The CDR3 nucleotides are TGTGCCAGCAGCTTTGACACCACTGAAGCTTTCTTT. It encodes CASSFDTTEAFF.

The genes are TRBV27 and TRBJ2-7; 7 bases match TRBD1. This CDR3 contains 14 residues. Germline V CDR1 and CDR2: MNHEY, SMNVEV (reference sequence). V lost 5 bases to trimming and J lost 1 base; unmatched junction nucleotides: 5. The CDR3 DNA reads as TGTGCCAGCAGTCAGGGGGACAGATCCTACGAGCAGTACTTC. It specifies CASSQGDRSYEQYF.

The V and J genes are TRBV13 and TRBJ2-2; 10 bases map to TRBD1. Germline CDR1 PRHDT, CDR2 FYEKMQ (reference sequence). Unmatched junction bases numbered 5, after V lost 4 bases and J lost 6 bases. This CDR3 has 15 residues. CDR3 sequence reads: CASSSDRGLPGELFF. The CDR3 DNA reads TGTGCCAGCAGCTCTGACAGGGGGCTACCCGGGGAGCTGTTTTTT.

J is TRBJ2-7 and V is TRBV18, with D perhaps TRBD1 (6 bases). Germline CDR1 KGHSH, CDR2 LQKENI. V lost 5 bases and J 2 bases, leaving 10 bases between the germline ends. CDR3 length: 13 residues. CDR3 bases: TGTGCCAGCTCAGCAGGGGAAACCTACGAGCAGTACTTC. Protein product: CASSAGETYEQYF.

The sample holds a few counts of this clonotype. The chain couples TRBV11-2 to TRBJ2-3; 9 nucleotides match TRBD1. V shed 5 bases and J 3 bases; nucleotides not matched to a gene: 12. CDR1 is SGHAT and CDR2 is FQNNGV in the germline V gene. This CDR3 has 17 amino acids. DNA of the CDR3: TGTGCCAGCAGCCTCCGACTCGGGACAGGGAGGACAGATACGCAGTATTTT. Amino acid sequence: CASSLRLGTGRTDTQYF.

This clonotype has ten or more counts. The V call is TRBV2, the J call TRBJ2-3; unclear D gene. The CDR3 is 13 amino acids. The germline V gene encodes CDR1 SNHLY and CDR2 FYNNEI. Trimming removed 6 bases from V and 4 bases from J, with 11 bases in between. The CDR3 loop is CASRRIEADTQYF. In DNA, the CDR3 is TGTGCCAGCAGGAGGATAGAAGCAGATACGCAGTATTTT.